This T cell receptor (beta chain) stems from a study of T cells expressing NK-cell markers (dated by TCRdb to 2019 to 2021). Context from the whole study: About eight donors provided sorted CD3+CD56+NKG2C+, CD3+CD56+NKG2C- and CD3+CD56-NKG2C+ T-cell subsets, whose TCR beta-chain repertoires were profiled. Of the eight sequenced donors, seven were found to be HCMV-seropositive and one was found to be HCMV-seronegative. All eight donors whose samples were sequenced were randomly selected healthy volunteers, three of them men and five women. Illumina HiSeq 2000/2500, MiSeq or NextSeq was used to sequence libraries as 2 x 150 bp reads.

On this clonotype: Its cognate antigen has yet to be identified.

A commercial ELISA kit detecting HCMV-specific IgG in serum was used to determine HCMV serostatus. Peripheral blood mononuclear cells were isolated from blood by Ficoll density gradient centrifugation. Sequencing was performed on an Illumina HiSeq 2000. TCR beta cDNA libraries were prepared using 5'RACE template switching, which introduced a universal primer site and unique molecular identifiers. cDNA synthesis was primed from the TCR beta constant segment and was followed by two successive PCR amplification steps. Per the authors' processing: MIGEC was used to demultiplex reads and group reads by UMI, and MiTCR was used to assemble and quantify clonotypes. Only TCR cDNA sequences supported by at least two reads were kept to exclude erroneous sequences. The tcR package was used for downstream repertoire analysis, and clonotypes were matched across fractions by CDR3 nucleotide sequence plus V segment. Antigen specificity was annotated against VDJdb with VDJmatch, allowing one amino acid substitution in CDR3. TCRdb reprocessed the public reads and reports one entry per CDR3 protein sequence, without DNA. What appears here as the V and J calls and clone size reflects TCRdb's work, not the paper's. The table of this sample itemizes hundreds of thousands of distinct CDR3 sequences. The ten largest clones add up to approximately 3.6% of the sample.

Sequences SGHRS (CDR1) and YFSETQ (CDR2) are obtained from the germline V gene. Its CDR3 holds 14 amino acids, cysteine through phenylalanine. Nucleotide data are not available. What the work shows at the level of the full study, not this receptor alone: In six donors, the dominant CD3+CD56+NKG2C+ clonotypes were among the top 10 CD8+ clonotypes and accounted for roughly 1.0-7.5% of CD8+ T cells. Whether the expanded NKG2C-expressing T cell clones were specific for HCMV antigens was left unclear. Those dominant clonotypes were again the most abundant among CD3+CD56-NKG2C+ cells in a handful of donors, at about 28.3-65%.

The specimen was blood T cells: a sorted CD56 or NKG2C T cell subset, CD4+ or CD8+ T cells, or bulk PBMC T cells (not recorded which). This chain joins TRBV5-1 to TRBJ1-1; TCRdb picks TRBD1, but there is no DNA to check that call. This TCR came from a man between 18 and 29 years old in good health. Donor details come from another sample of the same person, matched by shared clones. The CDR3 corresponds to CASTTRTGADEAFF. Reference TRBV5-1 and TRBJ1-1 genes cover what lies past the CDR3, so the full variable domain is KAGVTQTPRYLIKTRGQQVTLSCSPISGHRSVSWYQQTPGQGLQFLFEYFSETQRNKGNFPGRFSGRQFSNSRSEMNVSTLELGDSALYLCASTTRTGADEAFFGQGTRLTVV.